The entry below gives a single T cell receptor beta chain sequence along with its context. This record comes from a study of monozygotic twins with inflammatory bowel disease. No DNA is given; TCRdb re-called the 5' RACE reads and lists each CDR3 protein once. Its table records fewer than 110,000 distinct CDR3 sequences. CDR3 length equals 14 residues. Looked up from germline, CDR1 is SEHNR and CDR2 is FQNEAQ (reference sequence). Sequenced: blood. The receptor comes from a human donor with ulcerative colitis or Crohn's disease, or a healthy co-twin of an affected twin (not recorded which). The rearrangement links TRBV7-9 to TRBJ1-1. This CDR3 reads CASSFGGMNTEAFF. Variable domain in full (rest from reference TRBV7-9 and TRBJ1-1): DTGVSQNPRHKITKRGQNVTFRCDPISEHNRLYWYRQTLGQGPEFLTYFQNEAQLEKSRLLSDRFSAERPKGSFSTLEIQRTEQGDSAMYLCASSFGGMNTEAFFGQGTRLTVV.